One and the same sample provided the 28 T cell receptor beta chains below, sequenced in a study of CD4+ T cells in melanoma (dated by TCRdb to the early 2020s). The library was produced with the immunoSEQ multiplex PCR assay. TCRdb obtained this table from immuneACCESS and retained in-frame rearrangements with V and J assigned. These tables miss some clones; where compared with another copy, unresolved V genes account for less than half of the shortfall, and the remainder is unexplained. This sample lists tens of thousands of clones; roughly two thirds were detected once. The leading ten clones occupy approximately 5% of the sample. Input material: tumor tissue. Receptors were obtained from a human donor with melanoma.

This clone was observed many times. The V gene is TRBV9, the J gene TRBJ1-5; 9 bases match TRBD1. The CDR3 is made up of 16 amino acids. Germline-derived CDR1 and CDR2 are SGDLS and YYNGEE. The V segment lost 4 bases and the J segment 2 bases; nucleotides outside the gene matches: 7. The CDR3 loop is CASSPTGGEGNQPQHF. The CDR3 nucleotides read TGTGCCAGCAGCCCGACAGGGGGTGAGGGCAATCAGCCCCAGCATTTT.

The table lists this clone with a count of one. The rearrangement joins TRBV19 to TRBJ1-5, with D possibly being TRBD1 (5 bases). V shed 3 bases and J shed 7 bases, with 10 bases lying between them. The length of the CDR3 is 13 residues. Germline V CDR1 and CDR2: LNHDA, SQIVND (reference sequence). CDR3 bases: TGTGCCAGTAGTATTTCTAGGGGCCAGCCCCAGCATTTT. Encoded protein: CASSISRGQPQHF.

This clone was counted between two and nine times. J is TRBJ2-1 and V is TRBV5-4; D possibly corresponds to TRBD2 (7 bases). V was shortened by 10 bases and J by 5 bases, with 19 bases between the two germline ends. In germline, CDR1 is SGHNT, CDR2 YYREEE (reference sequence). This CDR3 comprises 14 residues. The CDR3 nucleotides are TGTGCCGGGGGACGCGGGGGCCTAAACAATGAGCAGTTCTTC. Residues: CAGGRGGLNNEQFF. Filled out from reference TRBV5-4 and TRBJ2-1, the complete variable domain reads ETGVTQSPTHLIKTRGQQVTLRCSSQSGHNTVSWYQQALGQGPQFIFQYYREEENGRGNFPPRFSGLQFPNYSSELNVNALELDDSALYLCAGGRGGLNNEQFFGPGTRLTVL.

This clone was picked up many times. This chain links TRBV7-9 with TRBJ1-1; TRBD1 is a possible D gene (5 bases). Trimming left V 2 bases short and J 5 bases short, with 9 bases between. The CDR3 loop spans 13 amino acids. CDR1 and CDR2 from the germline V gene are SEHNR and FQNEAQ (reference sequence). As DNA, the CDR3 is TGTGCCAGCAGCTTACAGGGCTTTACTGAAGCTTTCTTT. Protein sequence: CASSLQGFTEAFF.

This clone occurred a few times. The chain joins TRBV18 to TRBJ2-7, with D perhaps TRBD1 (6 bases). V lost 4 bases to trimming and J lost 3 bases, with 19 bases between them. The length of the CDR3 is 16 residues. The germline V gene has CDR1 KGHSH and CDR2 LQKENI. CDR3 nucleotides: TGTGCCAGCTCACTAACTCACAGGGAAAGTTTCTACGAGCAGTACTTC. It encodes CASSLTHRESFYEQYF. The variable domain in full, with the rest retrieved from reference TRBV18 and TRBJ2-7, is NAGVMQNPRHLVRRRGQEARLRCSPMKGHSHVYWYRQLPEEGLKFMVYLQKENIIDESGMPKERFSAEFPKEGPSILRIQQVVRGDSAAYFCASSLTHRESFYEQYFGPGTRLTVT.

This clone came up once. The chain couples TRBV5-1 to TRBJ2-2; D not certain. This CDR3 has 12 amino acids. Germline lookup yields CDR1 SGHRS and CDR2 YFSETQ. V shed 5 bases and J shed 2 bases, with 4 bases lying between them. CDR3 loop: CASRVNTGELFF. CDR3 DNA: TGCGCCAGCAGAGTTAACACCGGGGAGCTGTTTTTT.

V is TRBV5-6 and J is TRBJ2-3, with D tentatively TRBD1 (6 bases). The germline V gene encodes CDR1 SGHDT and CDR2 YYEEEE. CDR3 length: 14 residues. Deletions cut 4 bases from V and 4 bases from J, with 13 bases between. CDR3 amino acids: CASSAQTGSDTQYF. The CDR3 DNA reads as TGTGCCAGCAGCGCCCAAACAGGGTCAGATACGCAGTATTTT.

J is TRBJ2-5 and V is TRBV6-1, with 7 bases lining up with TRBD1. Germline loops: CDR1 MNHNS, CDR2 SASEGT. CDR3 size: 15 residues. Germline trimming cut 2 bases from V and 5 bases from J; bases unmatched to any gene: 8. The CDR3 here is CASSEYNRGWETQYF. The DNA of the CDR3 is TGTGCCAGCAGTGAATACAACAGGGGTTGGGAGACCCAGTACTTC.

The chain uses TRBV25-1 and TRBJ2-1; 12 bases line up with TRBD2. After removal of 3 bases from V and 12 bases from J, the junction contained 12 bases not matched to a gene. Germline assignment: CDR1 MGHDK and CDR2 SYGVNS. CDR3 size: 16 residues. As DNA, the CDR3 is TGTGCCAGCAGTGATCACGCTAGCGGGGGGGGAATACGGCAGTTCTTC. Translated: CASSDHASGGGIRQFF. Drawing the rest from reference TRBV25-1 and TRBJ2-1, the complete variable domain is EADIYQTPRYLVIGTGKKITLECSQTMGHDKMYWYQQDPGMELHLIHYSYGVNSTEKGDLSSESTVSRIRTEHFPLTLESARPSHTSQYLCASSDHASGGGIRQFFGPGTRLTVL.

This clone was seen ten or more times. The chain joins TRBV7-3 to TRBJ1-2; 7 bases fit TRBD1. This CDR3 contains 15 residues. With 2 bases clipped from V and 4 bases from J, the junction kept 7 bases outside the gene matches. Germline loops: CDR1 SGHTA, CDR2 FQGTGA. The CDR3 sequence: CASSLGAGGTYGYTF. The CDR3 nucleotides are TGTGCCAGCAGCTTAGGGGCAGGGGGTACCTATGGCTACACCTTC.

This clone showed up just a few times. The chain recombines TRBV5-4 with TRBJ2-7; tentatively, D is TRBD1 (5 bases). V gave up 3 bases and J gave up 3 bases, with 13 bases separating them. Germline V gives CDR1 SGHNT, CDR2 YYREEE (reference sequence). The CDR3 runs to 14 residues. CDR3 nucleotides: TGTGCCAGCAGCTCCTATGACAGTAACTACGAGCAGTACTTC. This translates into CASSSYDSNYEQYF.

V is TRBV4-1 and J is TRBJ2-1; the D gene is possibly TRBD2 (5 bases). V shed 0 bases and J shed 4 bases, with 7 bases lying between them. The CDR3 runs 14 residues. CDR1 and CDR2 (germline): MGHRA, YSYEKL. The CDR3 sequence: CASSQDRGYNEQFF. CDR3 in DNA: TGCGCCAGCAGCCAAGATCGGGGATACAATGAGCAGTTCTTC.

This sequence joins TRBV19 and TRBJ1-5; unclear D gene. Trimming stripped 3 bases from V and 5 bases from J, with 8 bases between. Per germline, CDR1 LNHDA and CDR2 SQIVND (reference sequence). This CDR3 spans 13 amino acids. CDR3 sequence: CASSIVEDQPQHF. As DNA, the CDR3 is TGTGCCAGTAGTATCGTGGAGGATCAGCCCCAGCATTTT.

The J gene is TRBJ2-7, the V gene TRBV5-8; D is undetermined. The CDR3 totals 16 residues. The V end was cut by 1 base, the J end by 2 bases, with 16 bases between. CDR1 and CDR2 from the germline V gene are SGHTS and YDEGEE. CDR3 sequence: CASSLWLVYDPYEQYF. The CDR3 DNA sequence: TGTGCCAGCAGCTTGTGGTTGGTCTATGATCCCTACGAGCAGTACTTC.

CDR3 sequence: CASSKPAARRRGGSTDTQYF. The CDR3 coding sequence is TGTGCCAGCAGCAAACCCGCTGCTCGACGGAGGGGTGGGAGCACAGATACGCAGTATTTT. V usage is TRBV5-4 and J usage is TRBJ2-3, with a tentative D call TRBD2 (6 bases). The CDR3 totals 20 residues. Trimming stripped 4 bases from V and 0 bases from J, with 27 bases between. Germline V gene sequence: CDR1 SGHNT, CDR2 YYREEE (reference sequence).

This clone came up a few times. The J gene is TRBJ1-2, the V gene TRBV7-6; D uncertain. Trimming removed 2 bases from V and 3 bases from J, with 13 bases in between. Germline-derived CDR1 and CDR2 are SGHVS and FNYEAQ. The CDR3 is 15 amino acids. The CDR3 nucleotides are TGTGCCAGCAGCTTATATCCCCGTGGGGACTATGGCTACACCTTC. It encodes CASSLYPRGDYGYTF.

V and J are TRBV6-6 and TRBJ1-2, with TRBD1 identical over 10 bases. The CDR3 has 14 amino acids. Germline V gene sequence: CDR1 MNHNY, CDR2 SVGAGI (reference sequence). The V segment lost 2 bases and the J segment 7 bases; nucleotides outside the gene matches: 4. DNA of the CDR3: TGTGCCAGCAGTTACACCGGGACAGGGGCTGGCTACACCTTC. Its protein is CASSYTGTGAGYTF.

The V call is TRBV28, the J call TRBJ2-5, with D possibly matching TRBD2 (7 bases). This CDR3 region has 15 residues. V lost 5 bases to trimming and J lost 4 bases, with 17 bases between them. Germline V gene sequence: CDR1 MDHEN, CDR2 SYDVKM. Written as DNA, the CDR3 is TGTGCCAGCAGTCCCTCAGGGGAGGGAACAGAGACCCAGTACTTC. Residues: CASSPSGEGTETQYF.

Of note for this clone: A far bigger clonotype differs at one base, so this is likely a read error. The J gene is TRBJ1-1, the V gene TRBV7-8; D not certain. The V end was cut by 2 bases, the J end by 1 base, with 5 bases between. The length of the CDR3 is 13 residues. Germline loops: CDR1 SGHVS, CDR2 FQNEAQ. The CDR3 is CASSLNQNTEAFF. Here the CDR3 DNA reads TGTGCCAGCAGCTTAAACCAGAACACTGAAGCTTTCTTT.

The chain joins TRBV7-2 to TRBJ1-4, with 8 nucleotides matching TRBD1. Germline trimming cut 2 bases from V and 7 bases from J; bases unmatched to any gene: 3. The germline V gene has CDR1 SGHTA and CDR2 FQGNSA. The CDR3 covers 14 residues. The CDR3, as DNA: TGTGCCAGCAGCTTATCACAGGGGGTTGAAAAACTGTTTTTT. Its protein is CASSLSQGVEKLFF.

This clone was counted only a few times. This sequence joins TRBV5-6 and TRBJ2-3; D is unclear. The germline V and J ends were trimmed by 0 bases and 4 bases, with 6 bases remaining between them. CDR1 is SGHDT, CDR2 YYEEEE, per germline. The CDR3 sequence is 13 residues long. The DNA of the CDR3 is TGTGCCAGCAGCTTGGTTTCTTCAGATACGCAGTATTTT. Translation: CASSLVSSDTQYF. Full variable domain (outside the CDR3, taken from reference TRBV5-6 and TRBJ2-3): DAGVTQSPTHLIKTRGQQVTLRCSPKSGHDTVSWYQQALGQGPQFIFQYYEEEERQRGNFPDRFSGHQFPNYSSELNVNALLLGDSALYLCASSLVSSDTQYFGPGTRLTVL.

V and J are TRBV2 and TRBJ2-3, with 11 bases fitting TRBD2. From germline, CDR1 is SNHLY and CDR2 FYNNEI. V gave up 11 bases and J gave up 5 bases; unmatched junction bases: 9. The CDR3 spans 14 residues. DNA of the CDR3: TGTGCCGGCTATAGCGGGGGGGGAGGAGATACGCAGTATTTT. Translated: CAGYSGGGGDTQYF. Filled out from reference TRBV2 and TRBJ2-3, the complete variable domain reads EPEVTQTPSHQVTQMGQEVILRCVPISNHLYFYWYRQILGQKVEFLVSFYNNEISEKSEIFDDQFSVERPDGSNFTLKIRSTKLEDSAMYFCAGYSGGGGDTQYFGPGTRLTVL.

The V gene is TRBV6-5, the J gene TRBJ1-2, with 8 nucleotides matching TRBD1. CDR1 is MNHEY, CDR2 SVGAGI, per germline. The V and J ends lost 2 bases and 3 bases, in that order; junction bases with no gene match: 5. There are 15 residues in the CDR3. The CDR3 region has the DNA TGTGCCAGCAGTTACCGACAGGGGACCTACTATGGCTACACCTTC. This encodes CASSYRQGTYYGYTF.

This clone occurred once. The chain combines TRBV10-1 with TRBJ2-3, with 13 bases matching TRBD2. The CDR3 has 18 amino acids. From germline, CDR1 is WNHNN and CDR2 SYGVQD (reference sequence). V was clipped by 6 bases and J by 2 bases; unmatched bases: 11. The CDR3 DNA sequence: TGCGCCAGCAGCCCCGGGGGACTAGCGGGGAAATACACAGATACGCAGTATTTT. Its protein is CASSPGGLAGKYTDTQYF.

The J gene is TRBJ2-7, the V gene TRBV9, with 7 bases that match TRBD1. CDR3 length: 15 amino acids. V trimming: 4 bases; J trimming: 13 bases; junction bases outside the gene matches: 20. CDR1 SGDLS and CDR2 YYNGEE come from the germline V gene. CDR3 sequence: CASSPPTGRGHEIYF. CDR3 DNA sequence: TGTGCCAGCAGCCCACCGACAGGGAGAGGCCATGAAATCTACTTC. The variable domain in full, with the rest retrieved from reference TRBV9 and TRBJ2-7, is DSGVTQTPKHLITATGQRVTLRCSPRSGDLSVYWYQQSLDQGLQFLIQYYNGEERAKGNILERFSAQQFPDLHSELNLSSLELGDSALYFCASSPPTGRGHEIYFGPGTRLTVT.

This chain links TRBV4-2 with TRBJ1-4; D is possibly TRBD1 (5 bases). Germline lookup yields CDR1 LGHNA and CDR2 YNFKEQ. This CDR3 contains 15 residues. The ends were cut back, 4 bases at V and 8 bases at J, with 17 bases in the middle. The CDR3: CASSLTEGNGEKLFF. CDR3 nucleotides: TGTGCCAGCAGCCTAACAGAGGGGAACGGAGAAAAACTGTTTTTT.

This clone was counted between two and nine times. The V call is TRBV5-6, the J call TRBJ1-2; 10 bases line up with TRBD1. CDR1 and CDR2 from the germline V gene are SGHDT and YYEEEE. V was clipped by 3 bases and J by 3 bases; unmatched bases: 2. The CDR3 length is 14 residues. CDR3 DNA sequence: TGTGCCAGCAGCTCGGGGACAGGGGACTATGGCTACACCTTC. Protein sequence: CASSSGTGDYGYTF.

This sequence joins TRBV7-9 and TRBJ2-5, with a weak D call TRBD1 (5 bases). Trimming removed 1 base from V and 4 bases from J, with 13 bases in between. CDR3 size: 15 residues. Germline V lookup: CDR1 SEHNR, CDR2 FQNEAQ (reference sequence). The CDR3 spells CASSLVPQGRETQYF. CDR3 bases: TGTGCCAGCAGCTTAGTCCCCCAGGGCCGAGAGACCCAGTACTTC.